Reported below is one T cell receptor (beta chain). The antigen remains undetermined. PCR was performed using 60 Vbeta and 13 Jbeta primers. Some clones are missing from TCRdb's copy, which holds only in-frame ones; the method was immunoSEQ multiplex PCR. The table shows tens of thousands of clones, with around 76% occurring only once. These data originate in a study of cytomegalovirus exposure and HLA in healthy donors. Broader study findings: V- and J-gene trimming in TCR beta was tied to a missense DCLRE1C variant by an analysis performed later.

Sequencing was done on a sample of PBMCs. This TCR was sampled from a male donor in good health and CMV-seropositive.

The CDR3 sequence: CASSLSSLASTGELFF. DNA of the CDR3: TGCGCCAGCAGCTTGTCCAGTTTAGCGAGCACCGGGGAGCTGTTTTTT. This chain joins TRBV5-1 and TRBJ2-2, with TRBD2 as a possible D gene (5 bases). The germline V gene has CDR1 SGHRS and CDR2 YFSETQ. This CDR3 comprises 16 residues. V dropped 1 base and J dropped 4 bases, with 14 bases sitting between them.